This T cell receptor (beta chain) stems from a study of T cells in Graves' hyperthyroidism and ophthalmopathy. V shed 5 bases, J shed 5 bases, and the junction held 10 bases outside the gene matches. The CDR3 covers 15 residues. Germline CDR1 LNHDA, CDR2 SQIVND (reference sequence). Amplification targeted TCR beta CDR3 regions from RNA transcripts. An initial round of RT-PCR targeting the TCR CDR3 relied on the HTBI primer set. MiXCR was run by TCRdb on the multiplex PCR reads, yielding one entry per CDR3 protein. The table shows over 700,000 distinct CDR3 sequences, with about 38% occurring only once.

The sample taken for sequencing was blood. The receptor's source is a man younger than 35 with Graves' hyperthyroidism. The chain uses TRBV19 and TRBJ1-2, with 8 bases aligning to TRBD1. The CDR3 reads CASSPLDRADYGYTF. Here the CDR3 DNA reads TGTGCCAGTAGTCCCCTGGACAGGGCAGATTATGGCTACACCTTC.